The 5 T cell receptor beta chains presented below share a single source sample, sequenced in a study of cytomegalovirus exposure and HLA in healthy donors. 60 Vbeta and 13 Jbeta primers were used in PCR. Method: immunoSEQ multiplex PCR; TCRdb's copy keeps in-frame clones and lacks some. The table records over 150,000 clones, about four fifths of them present only once. The specimen was PBMCs. The receptors originated from a woman aged 25 to 39 in good health and CMV-seropositive.

The chain has TRBV7-6 and TRBJ1-3; D call uncertain. CDR1 and CDR2 from the germline V gene are SGHVS and FNYEAQ. V was trimmed by 4 bases and J by 4 bases, leaving 14 bases between them. The CDR3 covers 15 residues. CDR3 in amino acids: CASSYPVAPGNTIYF. The CDR3 DNA reads TGTGCCAGCAGCTACCCAGTAGCCCCCGGAAACACCATATATTTT.

This chain uses TRBV5-4 with TRBJ2-3; 7 nucleotides align to TRBD1. In germline, CDR1 is SGHNT, CDR2 YYREEE (reference sequence). V was clipped by 2 bases and J by 3 bases; unmatched bases: 6. The CDR3 is 15 residues long. CDR3: CASSLKTGKTDTQYF. The CDR3 DNA sequence: TGTGCCAGCAGCTTAAAGACAGGGAAGACAGATACGCAGTATTTT.

This clone was seen more than once but under ten times. V usage is TRBV2 and J usage is TRBJ1-1, with a possible D match to TRBD1 (5 bases). CDR3 length: 14 amino acids. V lost 0 bases, J lost 11 bases, and 16 bases lay in between. Germline assignment: CDR1 SNHLY and CDR2 FYNNEI. The CDR3 DNA reads TGTGCCAGCAGTGAAGCGCGGGGCCCCGTGGGGGCTTTCTTT. Amino acids: CASSEARGPVGAFF.

The CDR3 nucleotides are TGCGCCAGCAGCCACCTAGCGGAGGGTGGATCACCCCTCCACTTT. This sequence encodes CASSHLAEGGSPLHF. The V call is TRBV4-1, the J call TRBJ1-6; D uncertain. The CDR3 length is 15 residues. Trimming took 3 bases from V and 10 from J, leaving 16 bases between them. Germline-derived CDR1 and CDR2 are MGHRA and YSYEKL.

This sequence joins TRBV28 and TRBJ1-5, with D unclear. Deletions cut 1 base from V and 0 bases from J, with 7 bases between. This CDR3 is built from 15 residues. Per the germline V gene, CDR1 is MDHEN and CDR2 is SYDVKM. The CDR3 bases are TGTGCCAGCAGTTTATTACTGAATAGCAATCAGCCCCAGCATTTT. Its protein product is CASSLLLNSNQPQHF.